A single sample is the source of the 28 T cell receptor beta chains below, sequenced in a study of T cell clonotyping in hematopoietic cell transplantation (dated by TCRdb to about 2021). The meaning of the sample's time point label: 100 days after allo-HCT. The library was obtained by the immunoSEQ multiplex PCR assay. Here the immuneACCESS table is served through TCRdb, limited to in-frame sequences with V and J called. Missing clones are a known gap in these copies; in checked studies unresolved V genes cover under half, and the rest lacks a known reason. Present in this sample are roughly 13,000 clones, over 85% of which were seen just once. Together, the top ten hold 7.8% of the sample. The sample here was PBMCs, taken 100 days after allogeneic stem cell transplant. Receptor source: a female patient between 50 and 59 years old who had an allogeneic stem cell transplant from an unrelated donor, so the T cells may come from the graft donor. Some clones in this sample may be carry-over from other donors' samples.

The chain's CDR3 is CAWSPPGEAFEKLFF. The CDR3 DNA reads as TGTGCCTGGAGCCCCCCGGGAGAGGCTTTTGAAAAACTGTTTTTT. The rearrangement joins TRBV30 to TRBJ1-4; the D is unclear. The CDR3 totals 15 residues. Germline assignment: CDR1 GTSNPN and CDR2 SVGIG (reference sequence). Trimming pared 3 bases from V and 7 bases from J, leaving 18 bases between.

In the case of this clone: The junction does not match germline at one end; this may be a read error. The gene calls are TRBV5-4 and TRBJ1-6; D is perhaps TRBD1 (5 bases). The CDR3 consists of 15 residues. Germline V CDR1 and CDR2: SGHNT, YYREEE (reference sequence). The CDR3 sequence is CARSYTRGSNSPLHF. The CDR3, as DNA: TGTGCCAGAAGCTATACCCGGGGCAGTAATTCACCCCTCCACTTT.

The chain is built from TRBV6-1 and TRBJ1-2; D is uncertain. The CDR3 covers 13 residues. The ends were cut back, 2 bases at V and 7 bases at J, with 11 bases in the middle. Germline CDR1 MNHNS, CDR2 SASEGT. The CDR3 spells CASSEWEGGGYTF. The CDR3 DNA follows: TGTGCCAGCAGTGAATGGGAGGGAGGTGGCTACACCTTC.

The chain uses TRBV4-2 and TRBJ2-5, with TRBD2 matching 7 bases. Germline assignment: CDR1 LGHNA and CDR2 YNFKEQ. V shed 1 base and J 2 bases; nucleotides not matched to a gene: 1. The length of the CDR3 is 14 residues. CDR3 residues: CASSQGAGQETQYF. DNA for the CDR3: TGTGCCAGCAGCCAAGGAGCGGGGCAAGAGACCCAGTACTTC.

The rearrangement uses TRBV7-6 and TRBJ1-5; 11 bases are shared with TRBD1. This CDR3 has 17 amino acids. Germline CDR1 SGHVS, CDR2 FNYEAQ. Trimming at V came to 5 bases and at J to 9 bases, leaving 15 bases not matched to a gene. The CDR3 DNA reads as TGTGCCAGCAGCGATAGGGCCCGGGACAGGGGGTGGGGGCCCCAGCATTTT. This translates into CASSDRARDRGWGPQHF.

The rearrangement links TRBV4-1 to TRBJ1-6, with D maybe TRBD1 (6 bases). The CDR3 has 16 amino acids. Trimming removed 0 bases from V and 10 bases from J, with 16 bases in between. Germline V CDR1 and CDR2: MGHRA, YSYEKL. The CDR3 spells CASSQDVGGARSPLHF. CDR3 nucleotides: TGCGCCAGCAGCCAAGATGTGGGGGGGGCCAGGTCACCCCTCCACTTT.

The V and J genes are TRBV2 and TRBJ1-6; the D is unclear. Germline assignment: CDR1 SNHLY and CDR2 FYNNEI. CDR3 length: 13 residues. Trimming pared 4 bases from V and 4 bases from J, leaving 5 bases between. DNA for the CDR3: TGTGCCAGCAGTGTTGCTTATAATTCACCCCTCCACTTT. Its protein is CASSVAYNSPLHF.

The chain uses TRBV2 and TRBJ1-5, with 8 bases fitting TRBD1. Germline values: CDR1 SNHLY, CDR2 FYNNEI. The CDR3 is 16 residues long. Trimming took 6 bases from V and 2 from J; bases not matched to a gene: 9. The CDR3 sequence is CASSSDRVRGNQPQHF. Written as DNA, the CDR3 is TGTGCCAGCAGCTCGGACAGGGTTCGGGGCAATCAGCCCCAGCATTTT.

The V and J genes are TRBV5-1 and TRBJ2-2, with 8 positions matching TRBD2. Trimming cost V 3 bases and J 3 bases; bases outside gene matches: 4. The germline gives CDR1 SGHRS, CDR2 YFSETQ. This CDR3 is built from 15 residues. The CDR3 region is CASSYSGDHTGELFF. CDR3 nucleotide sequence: TGCGCCAGCAGCTATAGCGGGGATCACACCGGGGAGCTGTTTTTT.

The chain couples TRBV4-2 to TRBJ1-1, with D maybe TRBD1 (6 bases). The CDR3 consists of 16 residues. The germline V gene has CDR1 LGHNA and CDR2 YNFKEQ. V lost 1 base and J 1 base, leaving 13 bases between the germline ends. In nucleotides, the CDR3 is TGTGCCAGCAGCCAAGCCCTTCAGGGGAAGAACACTGAAGCTTTCTTT. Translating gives CASSQALQGKNTEAFF.

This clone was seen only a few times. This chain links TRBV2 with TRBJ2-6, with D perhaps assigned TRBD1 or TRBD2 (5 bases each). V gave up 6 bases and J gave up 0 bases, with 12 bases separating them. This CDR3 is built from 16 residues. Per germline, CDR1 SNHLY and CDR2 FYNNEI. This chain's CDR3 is CASSWDGRSGANVLTF. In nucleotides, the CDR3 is TGTGCCAGCAGCTGGGACGGACGCTCTGGGGCCAACGTCCTGACTTTC. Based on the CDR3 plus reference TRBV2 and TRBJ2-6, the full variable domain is EPEVTQTPSHQVTQMGQEVILRCVPISNHLYFYWYRQILGQKVEFLVSFYNNEISEKSEIFDDQFSVERPDGSNFTLKIRSTKLEDSAMYFCASSWDGRSGANVLTFGAGSRLTVL.

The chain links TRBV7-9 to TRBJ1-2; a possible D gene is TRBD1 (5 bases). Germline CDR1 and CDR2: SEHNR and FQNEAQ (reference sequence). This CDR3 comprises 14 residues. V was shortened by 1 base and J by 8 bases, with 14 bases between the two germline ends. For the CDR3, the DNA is TGTGCCAGCAGCTTAGGCGCGCCTGGGGACGGCTACACCTTC. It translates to CASSLGAPGDGYTF.

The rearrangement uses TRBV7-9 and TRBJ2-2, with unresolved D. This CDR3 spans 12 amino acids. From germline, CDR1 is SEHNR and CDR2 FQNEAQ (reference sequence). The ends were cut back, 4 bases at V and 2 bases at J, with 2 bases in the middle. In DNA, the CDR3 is TGTGCCAGCAGCTACAACACCGGGGAGCTGTTTTTT. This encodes CASSYNTGELFF.

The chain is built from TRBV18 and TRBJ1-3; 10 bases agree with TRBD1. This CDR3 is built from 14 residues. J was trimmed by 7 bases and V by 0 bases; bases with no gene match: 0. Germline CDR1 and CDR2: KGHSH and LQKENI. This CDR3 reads CASSPPGQGNTIYF. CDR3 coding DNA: TGTGCCAGCTCACCACCGGGACAGGGGAACACCATATATTTT. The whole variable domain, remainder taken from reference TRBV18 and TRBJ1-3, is NAGVMQNPRHLVRRRGQEARLRCSPMKGHSHVYWYRQLPEEGLKFMVYLQKENIIDESGMPKERFSAEFPKEGPSILRIQQVVRGDSAAYFCASSPPGQGNTIYFGEGSWLTVV.

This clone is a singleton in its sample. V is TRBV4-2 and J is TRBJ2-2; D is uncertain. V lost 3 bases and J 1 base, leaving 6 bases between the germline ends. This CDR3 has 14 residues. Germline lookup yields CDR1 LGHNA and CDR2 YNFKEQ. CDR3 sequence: CASSHGENTGELFF. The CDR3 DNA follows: TGTGCCAGCAGCCACGGAGAGAACACCGGGGAGCTGTTTTTT.

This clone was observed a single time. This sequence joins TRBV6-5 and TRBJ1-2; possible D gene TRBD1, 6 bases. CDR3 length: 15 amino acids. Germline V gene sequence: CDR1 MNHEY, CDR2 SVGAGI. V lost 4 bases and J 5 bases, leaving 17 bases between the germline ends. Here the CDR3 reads CASSSPRQASYGYTF. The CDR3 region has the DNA TGTGCCAGCAGTTCCCCCCGACAGGCTTCTTATGGCTACACCTTC.

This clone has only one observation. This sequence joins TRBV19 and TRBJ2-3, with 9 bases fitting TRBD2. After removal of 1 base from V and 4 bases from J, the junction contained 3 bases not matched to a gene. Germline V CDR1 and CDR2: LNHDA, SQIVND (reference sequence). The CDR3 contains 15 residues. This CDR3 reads CASSIGLAGSDTQYF. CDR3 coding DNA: TGTGCCAGTAGTATAGGTCTAGCGGGATCAGATACGCAGTATTTT.

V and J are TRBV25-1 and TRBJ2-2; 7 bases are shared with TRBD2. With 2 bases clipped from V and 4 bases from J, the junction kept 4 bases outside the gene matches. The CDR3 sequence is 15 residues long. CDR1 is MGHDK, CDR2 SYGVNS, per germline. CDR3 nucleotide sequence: TGTGCCAGCAGTGAAGCAGGGAGGGGCACCGGGGAGCTGTTTTTT. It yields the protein CASSEAGRGTGELFF.

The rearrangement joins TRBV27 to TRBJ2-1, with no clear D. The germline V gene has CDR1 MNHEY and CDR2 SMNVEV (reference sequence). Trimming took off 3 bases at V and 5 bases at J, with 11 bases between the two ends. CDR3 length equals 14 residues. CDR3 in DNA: TGTGCCAGCAGTTTCCCCAGCAATAACAATGAGCAGTTCTTC. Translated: CASSFPSNNNEQFF.

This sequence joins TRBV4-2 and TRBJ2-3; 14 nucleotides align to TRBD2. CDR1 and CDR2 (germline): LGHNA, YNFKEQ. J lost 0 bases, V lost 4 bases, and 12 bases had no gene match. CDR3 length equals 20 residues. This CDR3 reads CASSPSSTSGGAYSTDTQYF. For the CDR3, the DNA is TGTGCCAGCAGCCCATCCTCGACTAGCGGGGGGGCCTATAGCACAGATACGCAGTATTTT.

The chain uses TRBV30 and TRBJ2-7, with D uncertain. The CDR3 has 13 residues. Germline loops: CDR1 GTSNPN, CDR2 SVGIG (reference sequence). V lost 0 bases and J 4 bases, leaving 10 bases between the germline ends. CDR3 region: CAWSVWMGYEQYF. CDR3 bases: TGTGCCTGGAGTGTGTGGATGGGTTACGAGCAGTACTTC.

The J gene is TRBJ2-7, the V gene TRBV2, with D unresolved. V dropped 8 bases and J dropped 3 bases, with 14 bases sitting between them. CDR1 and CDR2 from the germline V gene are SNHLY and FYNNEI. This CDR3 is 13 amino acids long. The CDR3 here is CASRADGIYEQYV. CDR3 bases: TGTGCCAGCCGGGCAGATGGAATCTACGAGCAGTACGTC.

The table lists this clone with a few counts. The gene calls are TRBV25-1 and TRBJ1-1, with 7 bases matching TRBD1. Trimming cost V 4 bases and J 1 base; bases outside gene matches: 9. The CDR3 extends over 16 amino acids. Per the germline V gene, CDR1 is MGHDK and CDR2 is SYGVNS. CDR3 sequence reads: CASSGSQGQGNTEAFF. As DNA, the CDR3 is TGTGCCAGCAGTGGCTCACAGGGGCAGGGGAACACTGAAGCTTTCTTT.

The chain's CDR3 is CASSPRAVSGANVLTF. In DNA, the CDR3 is TGTGCCAGCAGCCCCCGAGCAGTCTCTGGGGCCAACGTCCTGACTTTC. The J gene is TRBJ2-6, the V gene TRBV7-2; no clear D. Between the trimmed V and J ends, which lost 5 bases and 0 bases, there was a span of 11 bases. Germline-derived CDR1 and CDR2 are SGHTA and FQGNSA. This CDR3 spans 16 amino acids. Based on the CDR3 plus reference TRBV7-2 and TRBJ2-6, the full variable domain is GAGVSQSPSNKVTEKGKDVELRCDPISGHTALYWYRQSLGQGLEFLIYFQGNSAPDKSGLPSDRFSAERTGGSVSTLTIQRTQQEDSAVYLCASSPRAVSGANVLTFGAGSRLTVL.

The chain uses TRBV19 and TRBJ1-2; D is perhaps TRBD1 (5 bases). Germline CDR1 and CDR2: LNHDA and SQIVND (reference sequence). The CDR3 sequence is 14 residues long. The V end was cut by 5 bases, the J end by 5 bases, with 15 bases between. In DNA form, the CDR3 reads TGTGCCAGTAGTTCGAGATCCCGGGGGTATGGCTACACCTTC. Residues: CASSSRSRGYGYTF.

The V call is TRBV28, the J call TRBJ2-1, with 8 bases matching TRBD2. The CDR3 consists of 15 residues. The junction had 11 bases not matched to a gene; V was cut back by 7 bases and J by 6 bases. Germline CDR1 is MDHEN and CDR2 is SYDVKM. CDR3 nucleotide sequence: TGTGCCAGCACCCTTATGAGGGCGGGGGGCAATGAGCAGTTCTTC. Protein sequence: CASTLMRAGGNEQFF.

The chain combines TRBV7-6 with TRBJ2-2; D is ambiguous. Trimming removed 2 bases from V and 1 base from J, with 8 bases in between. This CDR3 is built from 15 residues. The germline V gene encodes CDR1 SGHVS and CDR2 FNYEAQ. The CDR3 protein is CASSLIGGNTGELFF. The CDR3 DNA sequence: TGTGCCAGCAGCTTAATAGGCGGGAACACCGGGGAGCTGTTTTTT.

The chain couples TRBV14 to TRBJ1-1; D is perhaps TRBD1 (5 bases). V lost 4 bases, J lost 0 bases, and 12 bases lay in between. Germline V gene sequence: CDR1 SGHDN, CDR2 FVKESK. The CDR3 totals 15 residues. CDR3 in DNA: TGTGCCAGCAGCCCCGATTGGGGCATGAACACTGAAGCTTTCTTT. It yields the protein CASSPDWGMNTEAFF. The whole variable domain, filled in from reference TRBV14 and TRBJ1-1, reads EAGVTQFPSHSVIEKGQTVTLRCDPISGHDNLYWYRRVMGKEIKFLLHFVKESKQDESGMPNNRFLAERTGGTYSTLKVQPAELEDSGVYFCASSPDWGMNTEAFFGQGTRLTVV.